The entry that follows covers one TCR beta chain sequence. The sample comes from a study of blood T cell repertoires in COVID-19. Germline V lookup: CDR1 LGHNA, CDR2 YSLEER. Between the trimmed V and J ends, which lost 0 bases and 4 bases, there was a span of 24 bases. This CDR3 is 19 amino acids long. Original methodology: Amplification of reference gene primers was used by the study to estimate nucleated cell counts. The method was immunoSEQ multiplex PCR; TCRdb's version includes in-frame clones alone and lacks a portion of them. Clone size and the V and J calls come from that table; the DNA yielded D and trimming. This sample has 150,000 to 200,000 clones, with under 80% found just once.

The clonotype comes from a woman aged 50 to 60 with acute COVID-19. The sample consisted of PBMCs or T cells enriched from blood (not recorded which). This chain links TRBV4-3 with TRBJ1-1; possibly TRBD1 for D (6 bases). Here the CDR3 reads CASSQDLDRGAMISTEAFF. CDR3 in DNA: TGCGCCAGCAGCCAAGATTTAGATCGGGGGGCGATGATCAGCACTGAAGCTTTCTTT.